This T cell receptor (beta chain) stems from a study of blood T cell repertoires in COVID-19. The CDR3 runs 14 residues. From germline, CDR1 is MNHEY and CDR2 SVGAGI. Trimming cost V 0 bases and J 6 bases; bases outside gene matches: 4. TCRdb's copy holds only in-frame clones and misses some; the assay was immunoSEQ multiplex PCR. The sample contains more than 400,000 clones, roughly 88% of which appear only once. The clonotype originates from a human donor in a cohort sampled during active COVID-19. The sample was peripheral blood. The rearrangement uses TRBV6-5 and TRBJ1-1, with TRBD1 identical over 7 bases. The DNA of the CDR3 is TGTGCCAGCAGTTACTCACAGGGGCAGGCTGAAGCTTTCTTT. Translated, it gives CASSYSQGQAEAFF.